The entry that follows covers one T cell receptor (beta chain) sequence. The data are from a study of blood T cells in healthy people across ages. Drawn from each donor were approximately 9.2 milliliters of peripheral blood. In germline, CDR1 is SGHRS, CDR2 YFSETQ. Trimming removed 2 bases at V and 6 bases at J, with 14 bases between. The CDR3 length is 15 residues. Primed by a sample-barcoded 5' primer and a J-beta primer mix, a second PCR proceeded for roughly 6 to 12 cycles. MiXCR, run by TCRdb on the 5' RACE reads, gives a single entry per CDR3 protein. The sample has more than 650,000 distinct CDR3 sequences; 25% to 30% are singletons. These same data were also listed under a study on T cells of mothers and their children.

The sequence was collected from a boy aged 5-17 years in good health. V and J are TRBV5-1 and TRBJ1-4; the D gene is possibly TRBD1 (5 bases). The specimen sequenced was blood. The CDR3 DNA sequence: TGCGCCAGCAGCTTCGGTTCAGGGAGGCATGAAAAACTGTTTTTT. Translated, it gives CASSFGSGRHEKLFF.